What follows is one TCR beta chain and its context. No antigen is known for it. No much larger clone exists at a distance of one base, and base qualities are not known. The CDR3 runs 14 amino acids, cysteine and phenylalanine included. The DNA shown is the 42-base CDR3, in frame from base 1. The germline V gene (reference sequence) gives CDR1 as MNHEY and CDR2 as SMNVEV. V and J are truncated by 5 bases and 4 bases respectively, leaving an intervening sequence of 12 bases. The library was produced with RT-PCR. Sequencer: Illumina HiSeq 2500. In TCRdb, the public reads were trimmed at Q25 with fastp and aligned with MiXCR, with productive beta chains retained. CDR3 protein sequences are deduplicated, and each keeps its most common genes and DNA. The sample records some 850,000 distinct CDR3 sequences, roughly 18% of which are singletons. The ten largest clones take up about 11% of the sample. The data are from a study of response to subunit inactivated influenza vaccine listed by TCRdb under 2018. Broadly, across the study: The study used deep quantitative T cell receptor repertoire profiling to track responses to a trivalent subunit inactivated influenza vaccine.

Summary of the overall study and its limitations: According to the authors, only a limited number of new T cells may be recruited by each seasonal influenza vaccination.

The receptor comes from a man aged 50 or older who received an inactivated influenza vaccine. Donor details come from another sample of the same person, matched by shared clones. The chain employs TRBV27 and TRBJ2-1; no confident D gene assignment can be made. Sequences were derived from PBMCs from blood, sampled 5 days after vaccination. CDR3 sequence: CASSTQAIYNEQFF. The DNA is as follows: TGTGCCAGCAGTACTCAAGCGATTTACAATGAGCAGTTCTTC.